This T cell receptor beta chain was obtained from a study of PD-L1 blockade in urothelial cancer. In the study overall: Atezolizumab, begun by patients at some point between 2013 and 2014, was given at 1,200 mg intravenously every 3 weeks. Enrolled patients had been treated previously with 0 to 3 chemotherapy regimens. Findings and caveats of the study: Stronger expansion of tumor-associated clones in blood at 3 weeks distinguished durable-benefit patients. In blood sampled pretreatment, TCR clonality below the median predicted better survival.

The data were produced by immunoSEQ multiplex PCR, yet TCRdb's version contains in-frame clones alone and is incomplete. The table includes 75,000 to 95,000 clones, around 93% detected once. The germline CDR1 and CDR2 sequences are SNHLY and FYNNEI. The V segment lost 4 bases and the J segment 4 bases; nucleotides outside the gene matches: 4. CDR3 length: 15 residues. The time point here: peripheral blood 6 weeks after treatment start. A remark on this clone: Its target is unknown.

This rearrangement joins TRBV2 to TRBJ2-1, with 10 bases fitting TRBD2. The sequences come from PBMCs, collected around atezolizumab (anti-PD-L1) treatment. The TCR was taken from a woman aged 80 or older with urothelial cancer. The CDR3 DNA is TGTGCCAGCAGTGCTAGCGGGAGTTCGTACAATGAGCAGTTCTTC. Protein sequence: CASSASGSSYNEQFF.